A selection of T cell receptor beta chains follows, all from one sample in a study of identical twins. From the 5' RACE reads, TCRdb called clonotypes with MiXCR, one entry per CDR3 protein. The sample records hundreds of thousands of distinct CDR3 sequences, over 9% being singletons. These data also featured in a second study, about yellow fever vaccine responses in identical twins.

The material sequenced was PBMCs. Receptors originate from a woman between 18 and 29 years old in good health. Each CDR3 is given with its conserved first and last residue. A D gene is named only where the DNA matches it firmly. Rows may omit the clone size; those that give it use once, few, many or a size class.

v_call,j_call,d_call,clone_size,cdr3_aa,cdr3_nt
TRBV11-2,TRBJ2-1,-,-,CASSLAPATAYNEQFF,TGTGCCAGCAGCTTAGCCCCAGCGACCGCCTACAATGAGCAGTTCTTC
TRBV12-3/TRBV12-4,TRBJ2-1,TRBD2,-,CASSPSGLAGVHEQFF,TGTGCCAGCAGCCCTTCGGGACTAGCGGGAGTCCATGAGCAGTTCTTC
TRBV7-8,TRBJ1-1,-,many,CASSPSGGGSGEAFF,TGTGCCAGCAGCCCCTCTGGGGGGGGATCTGGTGAAGCTTTCTTT
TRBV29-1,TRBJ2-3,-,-,CSVEEGATKSTDTQYF,TGCAGCGTTGAAGAGGGGGCTACCAAAAGCACAGATACGCAGTATTTT
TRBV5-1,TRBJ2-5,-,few,CASSLSSAGETQYF,TGCGCCAGCAGCTTGTCTAGCGCTGGGGAGACCCAGTACTTC
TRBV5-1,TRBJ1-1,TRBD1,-,CASRPTGVLGTEAFF,TGCGCCAGCAGGCCAACAGGGGTACTGGGCACTGAAGCTTTCTTT
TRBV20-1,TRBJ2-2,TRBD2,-,CSADQKTGLAGGVGELFF,TGCAGTGCCGACCAGAAGACGGGACTAGCGGGGGGGGTCGGGGAGCTGTTTTTT
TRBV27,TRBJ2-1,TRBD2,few,CASRSPGGGEQFF,TGTGCCAGCAGGTCTCCCGGCGGGGGGGAGCAGTTCTTC
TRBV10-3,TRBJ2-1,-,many,CAIKLQGSYNEQFF,TGTGCCATCAAATTACAGGGTTCCTACAATGAGCAGTTCTTC
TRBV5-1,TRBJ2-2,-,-,CASRYTMNTGELFF,TGCGCCAGCAGATACACGATGAACACCGGGGAGCTGTTTTTT
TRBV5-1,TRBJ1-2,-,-,CASSSTQTEPYTF,TGCGCCAGCAGCTCAACTCAGACAGAACCCTACACCTTC
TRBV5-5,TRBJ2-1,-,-,CASSFRYRAVSYNEQFF,TGTGCCAGCAGCTTTCGGTACAGGGCCGTCTCCTACAATGAGCAGTTCTTC
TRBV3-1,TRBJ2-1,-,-,CASSQEAGLYSSYNEQFF,TGTGCCAGCAGCCAAGAGGCCGGGCTTTATAGCTCCTACAATGAGCAGTTCTTC
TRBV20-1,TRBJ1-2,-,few,CSASRPGIDYGYTF,TGCAGTGCTAGCCGACCTGGGATCGACTATGGCTACACCTTC
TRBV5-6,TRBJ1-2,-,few,CASSSRASNYGYTF,TGTGCCAGCAGCTCGAGGGCCTCTAACTATGGCTACACCTTC
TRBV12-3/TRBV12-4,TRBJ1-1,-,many,CASSFSDNTEAFF,TGTGCCAGCAGTTTTTCGGATAACACTGAAGCTTTCTTT
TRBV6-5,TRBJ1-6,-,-,CASSYGQWYSPLHF,TGTGCCAGCAGTTACGGACAGTGGTATTCACCCCTCCACTTT
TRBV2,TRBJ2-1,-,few,CASSENGGLSYNEQFF,TGTGCCAGCAGTGAAAATGGCGGACTATCCTACAATGAGCAGTTCTTC
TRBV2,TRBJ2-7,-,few,CASSNTGGGSYEQYF,TGTGCCAGCAGTAACACAGGGGGGGGCTCCTACGAGCAGTACTTC
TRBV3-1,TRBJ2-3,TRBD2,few,CASSIQRGPTDTQYF,TGTGCCAGCAGCATCCAGCGGGGCCCCACAGATACGCAGTATTTT
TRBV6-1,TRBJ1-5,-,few,CASSDFESKSNQPQHF,TGTGCCAGCAGTGATTTTGAAAGTAAGAGCAATCAGCCCCAGCATTTT
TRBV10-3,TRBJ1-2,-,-,CAISEGSPLHTF,TGTGCCATCAGTGAGGGGAGCCCCTTGCACACCTTC
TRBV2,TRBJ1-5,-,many,CASSDSRNNQPQHF,TGTGCCAGCAGTGATAGCCGGAACAATCAGCCCCAGCATTTT
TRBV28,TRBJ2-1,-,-,CASSSGFPRAFERYNEQFF,TGTGCCAGCAGTTCGGGGTTTCCCCGGGCTTTCGAGAGGTACAATGAGCAGTTCTTC
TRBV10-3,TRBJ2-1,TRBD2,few,CAISSGATYNEQFF,TGTGCCATCAGTAGCGGGGCTACCTACAATGAGCAGTTCTTC
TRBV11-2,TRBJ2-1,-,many,CASSLSERKEFF,TGTGCCAGCAGCTTAAGTGAAAGGAAGGAGTTCTTC
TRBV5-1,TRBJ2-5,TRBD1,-,CASSLRQGAKTQYF,TGCGCCAGCAGCTTGAGACAGGGGGCGAAGACCCAGTACTTC
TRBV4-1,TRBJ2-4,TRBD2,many,CASSQDGQAGVAKNIQYF,TGCGCCAGCAGCCAAGATGGGCAAGCGGGAGTAGCCAAAAACATTCAGTACTTC
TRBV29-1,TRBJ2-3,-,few,CSVELRGASTDTQYF,TGCAGCGTTGAACTTCGCGGGGCTAGCACAGATACGCAGTATTTT
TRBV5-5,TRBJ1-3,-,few,CASSRDGGNTIYF,TGTGCCAGCAGCAGGGACGGAGGAAACACCATATATTTT
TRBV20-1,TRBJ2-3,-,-,CSARTSTLDTQYF,TGCAGTGCTAGGACTAGTACCTTAGATACGCAGTATTTT
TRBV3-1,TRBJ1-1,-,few,CASTSGGMNTEAFF,TGTGCCAGCACCTCGGGGGGGATGAACACTGAAGCTTTCTTT
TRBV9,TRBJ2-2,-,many,CASSPRRESGELFF,TGTGCCAGCAGCCCCCGTAGGGAGAGCGGGGAGCTGTTTTTT
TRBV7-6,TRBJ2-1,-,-,CASSLEREVYNEQFF,TGTGCCAGCAGCTTAGAGCGTGAGGTTTACAATGAGCAGTTCTTC
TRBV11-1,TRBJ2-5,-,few,CASSVSGKETQYF,TGTGCCAGCAGCGTAAGCGGAAAAGAGACCCAGTACTTC
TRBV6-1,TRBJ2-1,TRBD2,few,CASRVAGGPYNEQFF,TGTGCCAGCAGAGTAGCGGGGGGGCCGTACAATGAGCAGTTCTTC
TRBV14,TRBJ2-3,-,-,CASSQENGRGGADTQYF,TGTGCCAGCAGCCAAGAAAATGGCCGAGGGGGTGCGGATACGCAGTATTTT
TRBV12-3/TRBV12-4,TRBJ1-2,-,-,CASSSGSGYGYTF,TGTGCCAGCAGTTCCGGGAGTGGCTATGGCTACACCTTC